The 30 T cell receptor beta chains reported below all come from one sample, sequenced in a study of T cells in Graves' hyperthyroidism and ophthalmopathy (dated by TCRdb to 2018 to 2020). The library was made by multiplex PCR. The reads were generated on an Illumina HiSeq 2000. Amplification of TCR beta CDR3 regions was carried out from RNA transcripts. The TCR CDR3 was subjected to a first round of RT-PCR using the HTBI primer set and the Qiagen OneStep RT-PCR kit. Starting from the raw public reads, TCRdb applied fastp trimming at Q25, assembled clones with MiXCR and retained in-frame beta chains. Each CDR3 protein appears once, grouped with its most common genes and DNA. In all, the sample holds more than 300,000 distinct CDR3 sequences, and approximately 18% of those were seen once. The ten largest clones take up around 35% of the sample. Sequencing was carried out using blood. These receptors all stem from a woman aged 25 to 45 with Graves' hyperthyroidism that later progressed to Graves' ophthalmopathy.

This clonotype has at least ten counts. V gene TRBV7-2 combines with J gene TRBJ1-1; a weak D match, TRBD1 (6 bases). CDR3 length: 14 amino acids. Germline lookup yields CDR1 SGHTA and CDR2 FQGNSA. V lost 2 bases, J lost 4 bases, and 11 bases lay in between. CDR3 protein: CASSLKAGATEAFF. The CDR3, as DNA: TGTGCCAGCAGCTTAAAGGCAGGGGCCACTGAAGCTTTCTTT.

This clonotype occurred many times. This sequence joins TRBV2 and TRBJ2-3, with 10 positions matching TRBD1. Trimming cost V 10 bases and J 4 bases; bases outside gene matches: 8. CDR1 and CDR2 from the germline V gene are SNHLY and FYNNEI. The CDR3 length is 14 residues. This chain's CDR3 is CANTRDRGPDTQYF. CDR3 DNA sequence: TGTGCCAACACCCGGGACAGGGGACCAGATACGCAGTATTTT.

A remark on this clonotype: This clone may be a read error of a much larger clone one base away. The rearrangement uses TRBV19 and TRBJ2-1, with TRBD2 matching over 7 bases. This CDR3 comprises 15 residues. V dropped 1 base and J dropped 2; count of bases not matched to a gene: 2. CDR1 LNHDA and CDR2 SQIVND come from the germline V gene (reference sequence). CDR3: CASSIGLAPYNEQFF. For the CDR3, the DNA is TGTGCCAGTAGTATAGGACTAGCACCCTACAATGAGCAGTTCTTC.

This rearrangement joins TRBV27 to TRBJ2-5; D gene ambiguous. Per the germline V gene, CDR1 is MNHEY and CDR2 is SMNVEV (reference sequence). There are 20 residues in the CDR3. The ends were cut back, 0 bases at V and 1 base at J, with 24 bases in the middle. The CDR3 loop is CASSLSFKGVGLVGQETQYF. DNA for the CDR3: TGTGCCAGCAGTTTATCGTTTAAGGGTGTGGGTTTAGTAGGCCAAGAGACCCAGTACTTC.

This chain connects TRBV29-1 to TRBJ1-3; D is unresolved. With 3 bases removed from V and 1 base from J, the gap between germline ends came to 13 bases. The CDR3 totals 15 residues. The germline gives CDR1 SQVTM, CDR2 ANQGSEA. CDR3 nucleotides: TGCAGCGTTGAGATACTGGGATCATCTGGAAACACCATATATTTT. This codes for CSVEILGSSGNTIYF.

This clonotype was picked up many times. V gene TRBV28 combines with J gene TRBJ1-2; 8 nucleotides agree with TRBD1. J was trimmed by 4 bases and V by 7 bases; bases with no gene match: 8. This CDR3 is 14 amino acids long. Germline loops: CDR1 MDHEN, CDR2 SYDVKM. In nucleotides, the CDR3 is TGTGCCAGCAACACCGTGACAGGGGCCTATGGCTACACCTTC. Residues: CASNTVTGAYGYTF.

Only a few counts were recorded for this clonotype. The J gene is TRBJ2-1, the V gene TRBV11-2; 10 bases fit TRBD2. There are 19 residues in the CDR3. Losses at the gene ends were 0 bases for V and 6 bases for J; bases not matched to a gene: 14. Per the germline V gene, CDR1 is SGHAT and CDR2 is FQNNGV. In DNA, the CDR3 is TGTGCCAGCAGCTTAGATGGGGATTGGGCTAGCGGGAGCGGCAATGAGCAGTTCTTC. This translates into CASSLDGDWASGSGNEQFF.

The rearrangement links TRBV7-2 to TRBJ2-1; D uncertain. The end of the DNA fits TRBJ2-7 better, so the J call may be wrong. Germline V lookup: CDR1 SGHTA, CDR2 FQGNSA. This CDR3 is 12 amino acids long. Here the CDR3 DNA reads TGTGCCAGCAGCCAATACTACAATGAGCAGTACTTC. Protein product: CASSQYYNEQYF.

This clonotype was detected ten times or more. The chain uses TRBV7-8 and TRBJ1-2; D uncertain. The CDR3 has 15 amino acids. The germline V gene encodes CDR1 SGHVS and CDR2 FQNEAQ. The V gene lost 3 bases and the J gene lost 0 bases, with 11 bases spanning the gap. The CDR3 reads CASSFEGPANYGYTF. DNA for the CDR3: TGTGCCAGCAGCTTTGAAGGACCAGCTAACTATGGCTACACCTTC.

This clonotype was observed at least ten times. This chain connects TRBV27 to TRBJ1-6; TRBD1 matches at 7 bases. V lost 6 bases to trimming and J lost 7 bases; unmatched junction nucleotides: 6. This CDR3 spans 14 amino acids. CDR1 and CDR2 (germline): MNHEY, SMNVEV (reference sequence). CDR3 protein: CASRITGDNSPLHF. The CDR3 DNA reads TGTGCCAGCAGGATTACAGGGGACAATTCACCCCTCCACTTT.

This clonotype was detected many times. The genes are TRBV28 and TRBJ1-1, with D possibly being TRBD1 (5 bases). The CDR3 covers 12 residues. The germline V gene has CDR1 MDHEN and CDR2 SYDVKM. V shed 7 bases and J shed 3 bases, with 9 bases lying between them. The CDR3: CASTPRDTEAFF. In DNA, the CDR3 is TGTGCCAGCACCCCCAGGGACACTGAAGCTTTCTTT.

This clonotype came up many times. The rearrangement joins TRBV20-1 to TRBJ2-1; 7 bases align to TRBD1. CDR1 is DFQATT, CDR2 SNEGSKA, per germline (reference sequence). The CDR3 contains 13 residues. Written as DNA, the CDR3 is TGCAGCAACACCGGGACAGAGTACAATGAGCAGTTCTTC. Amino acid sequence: CSNTGTEYNEQFF.

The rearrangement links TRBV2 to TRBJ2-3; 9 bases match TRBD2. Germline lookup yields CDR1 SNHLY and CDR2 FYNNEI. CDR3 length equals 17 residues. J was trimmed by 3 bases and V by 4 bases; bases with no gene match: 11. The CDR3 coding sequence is TGTGCCAGCAGTGTGACGTATAGCGGGAGAAAGACAGATACGCAGTATTTT. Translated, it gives CASSVTYSGRKTDTQYF.

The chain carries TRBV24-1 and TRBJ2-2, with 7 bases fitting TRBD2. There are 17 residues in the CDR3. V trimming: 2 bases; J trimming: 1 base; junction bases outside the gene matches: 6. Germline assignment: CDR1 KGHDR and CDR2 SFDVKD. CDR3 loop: CATSDSELARNTGELFF. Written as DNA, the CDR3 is TGTGCCACCAGTGATTCGGAACTAGCGCGGAACACCGGGGAGCTGTTTTTT.

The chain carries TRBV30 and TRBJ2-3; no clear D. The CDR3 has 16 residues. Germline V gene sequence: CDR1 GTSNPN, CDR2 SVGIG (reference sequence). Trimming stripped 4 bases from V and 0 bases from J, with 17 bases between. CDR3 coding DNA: TGTGCCTGGACCCACTCAGAGAGCCTTAGCACAGATACGCAGTATTTT. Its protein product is CAWTHSESLSTDTQYF.

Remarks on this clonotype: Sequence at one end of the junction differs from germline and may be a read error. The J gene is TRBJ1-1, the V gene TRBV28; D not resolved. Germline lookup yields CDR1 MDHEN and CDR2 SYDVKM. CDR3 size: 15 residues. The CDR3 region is CSSSPPDPMNTEAFF. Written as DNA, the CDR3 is TGTTCCAGCAGTCCCCCCGACCCCATGAACACTGAAGCTTTCTTT.

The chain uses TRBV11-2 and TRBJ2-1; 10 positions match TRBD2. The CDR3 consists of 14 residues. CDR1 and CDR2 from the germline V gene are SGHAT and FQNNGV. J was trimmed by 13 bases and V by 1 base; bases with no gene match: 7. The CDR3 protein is CASSLGPSGSEQFF. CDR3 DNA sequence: TGTGCCAGCAGCTTAGGCCCTAGCGGGAGCGAACAGTTCTTC. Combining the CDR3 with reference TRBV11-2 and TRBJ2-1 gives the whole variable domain EAGVAQSPRYKIIEKRQSVAFWCNPISGHATLYWYQQILGQGPKLLIQFQNNGVVDDSQLPKDRFSAERLKGVDSTLKIQPAKLEDSAVYLCASSLGPSGSEQFFGPGTRLTVL.

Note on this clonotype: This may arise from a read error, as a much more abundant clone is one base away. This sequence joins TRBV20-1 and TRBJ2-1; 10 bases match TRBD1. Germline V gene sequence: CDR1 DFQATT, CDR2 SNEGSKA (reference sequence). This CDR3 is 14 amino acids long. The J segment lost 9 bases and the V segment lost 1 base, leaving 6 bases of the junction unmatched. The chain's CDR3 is CSARAGTGEPEQFF. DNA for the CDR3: TGCAGTGCTAGAGCCGGGACAGGGGAACCTGAGCAGTTCTTC.

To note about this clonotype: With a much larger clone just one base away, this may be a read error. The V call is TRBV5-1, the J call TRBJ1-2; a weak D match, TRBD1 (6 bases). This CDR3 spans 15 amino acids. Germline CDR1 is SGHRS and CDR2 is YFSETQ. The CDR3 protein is CASSLAGDNIYGYAF. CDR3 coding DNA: TGCGCCAGCAGCTTGGCAGGGGACAACATCTATGGCTACGCCTTC.

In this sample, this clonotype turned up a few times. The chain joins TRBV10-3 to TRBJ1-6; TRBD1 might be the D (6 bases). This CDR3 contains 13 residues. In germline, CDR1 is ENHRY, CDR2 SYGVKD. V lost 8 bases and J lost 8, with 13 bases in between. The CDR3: CAIRGQAHSPLHF. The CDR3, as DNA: TGTGCCATCCGGGGGCAGGCTCATTCACCCCTCCACTTT.

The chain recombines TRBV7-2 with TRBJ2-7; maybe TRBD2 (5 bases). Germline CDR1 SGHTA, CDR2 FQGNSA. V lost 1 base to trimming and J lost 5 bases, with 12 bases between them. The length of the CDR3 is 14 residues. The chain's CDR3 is CASSLGVERNEQYF. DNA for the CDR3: TGTGCCAGCAGCTTAGGGGTAGAGCGGAACGAGCAGTACTTC.

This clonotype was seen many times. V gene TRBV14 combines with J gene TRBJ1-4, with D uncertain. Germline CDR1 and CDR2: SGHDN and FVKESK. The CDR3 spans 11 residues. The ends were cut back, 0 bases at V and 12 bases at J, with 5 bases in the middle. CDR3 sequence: CASSQDVELFF. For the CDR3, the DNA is TGTGCCAGCAGCCAAGACGTGGAACTGTTTTTT.

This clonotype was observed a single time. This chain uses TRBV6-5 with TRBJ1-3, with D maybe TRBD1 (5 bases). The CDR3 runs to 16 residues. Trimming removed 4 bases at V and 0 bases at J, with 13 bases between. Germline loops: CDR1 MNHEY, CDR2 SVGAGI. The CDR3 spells CASSSEEGLSGNTIYF. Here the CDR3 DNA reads TGTGCCAGCAGTTCCGAGGAGGGGCTCTCTGGAAACACCATATATTTT.

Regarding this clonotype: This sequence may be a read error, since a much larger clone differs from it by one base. The CDR3 DNA sequence: TGCAGTGCCCCTGGAGTGAGCCAAGAGACCCAGTTCTTC. Protein: CSAPGVSQETQFF. The chain links TRBV20-1 to TRBJ2-5; D ambiguous. The end of the DNA aligns better with TRBJ2-1, so the J call may be wrong. Germline V lookup: CDR1 DFQATT, CDR2 SNEGSKA (reference sequence). CDR3 size: 13 residues.

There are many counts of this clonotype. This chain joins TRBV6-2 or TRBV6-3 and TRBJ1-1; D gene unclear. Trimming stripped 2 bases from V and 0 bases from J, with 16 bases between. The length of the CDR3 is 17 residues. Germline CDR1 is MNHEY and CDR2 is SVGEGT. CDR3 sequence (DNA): TGTGCCAGCAGTTACCGACCCGACGAGGCCATGAACACTGAAGCTTTCTTT. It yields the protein CASSYRPDEAMNTEAFF.

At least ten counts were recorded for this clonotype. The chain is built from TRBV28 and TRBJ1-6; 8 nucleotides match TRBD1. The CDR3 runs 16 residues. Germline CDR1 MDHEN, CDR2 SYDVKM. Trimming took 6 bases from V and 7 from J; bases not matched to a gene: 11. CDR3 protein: CASRIYGQGRNSPLHF. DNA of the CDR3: TGTGCCAGCAGGATATACGGACAGGGACGGAATTCACCCCTCCACTTT.

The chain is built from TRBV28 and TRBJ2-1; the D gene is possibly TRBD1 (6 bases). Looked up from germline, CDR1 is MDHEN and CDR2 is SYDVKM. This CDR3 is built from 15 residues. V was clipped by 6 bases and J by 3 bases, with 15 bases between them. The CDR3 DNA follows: TGTGCCAGCAGCCTCACAGGGAGCCACTACAATGAGCAGTTCTTC. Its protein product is CASSLTGSHYNEQFF.

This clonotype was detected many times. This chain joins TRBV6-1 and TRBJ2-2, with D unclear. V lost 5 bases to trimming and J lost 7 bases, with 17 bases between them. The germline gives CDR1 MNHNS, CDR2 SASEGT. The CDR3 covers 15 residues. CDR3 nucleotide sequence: TGTGCCAGCAGTTCCCCTGACACCTCCCTCGGGGAGCTGTTTTTT. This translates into CASSSPDTSLGELFF.

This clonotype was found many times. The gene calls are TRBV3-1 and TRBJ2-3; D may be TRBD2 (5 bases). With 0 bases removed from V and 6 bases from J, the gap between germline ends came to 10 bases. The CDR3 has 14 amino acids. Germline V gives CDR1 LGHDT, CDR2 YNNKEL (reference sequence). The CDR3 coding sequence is TGTGCCAGCAGCCAAGAGGTGGAGGTCGATACGCAGTATTTT. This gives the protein CASSQEVEVDTQYF.

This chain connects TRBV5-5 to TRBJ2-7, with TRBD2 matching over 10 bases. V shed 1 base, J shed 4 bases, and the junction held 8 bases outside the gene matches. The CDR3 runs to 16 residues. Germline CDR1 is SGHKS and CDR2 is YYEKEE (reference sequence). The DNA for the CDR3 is TGTGCCAGCAGCTTGTGGGCTAGCGGGGGCGATTACGAGCAGTACTTC. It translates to CASSLWASGGDYEQYF.